Below are 8 T cell receptor beta chains sequenced from a single sample in a study of blood T cell repertoires in COVID-19. The repertoire was sequenced with immunoSEQ multiplex PCR; TCRdb's copy has only in-frame clones and lacks some. The top ten hold 9.5% to 10% of the sample, which has tens of thousands of clones, roughly 80% seen once. Sequencing was done on a sample of peripheral blood. All receptors derive from a human donor in a cohort sampled during active COVID-19.

This rearrangement joins TRBV5-4 to TRBJ2-7, with TRBD1 matching 8 bases. The germline gives CDR1 SGHNT, CDR2 YYREEE (reference sequence). Trimming removed 1 base from V and 6 bases from J; junction bases left unmatched: 3. The CDR3 totals 13 residues. The CDR3 loop is CASSLPGGTEQYF. The CDR3 DNA sequence: TGTGCCAGCAGCTTGCCAGGGGGCACCGAGCAGTACTTC.

Only one count was recorded for this clone. The rearrangement links TRBV6-5 to TRBJ2-5, with TRBD2 matching 7 bases. The CDR3 runs to 13 residues. Germline assignment: CDR1 MNHEY and CDR2 SVGAGI. V trimming: 6 bases; J trimming: 4 bases; junction bases outside the gene matches: 5. This chain's CDR3 is CASRRDYRETQYF. DNA for the CDR3: TGTGCCAGCAGGAGGGACTACCGAGAGACCCAGTACTTC.

The chain uses TRBV27 and TRBJ1-2; the D gene is possibly TRBD1 (6 bases). The CDR3 consists of 15 residues. Germline CDR1 MNHEY, CDR2 SMNVEV (reference sequence). Trimming stripped 6 bases from V and 4 bases from J, with 18 bases between. CDR3 coding DNA: TGTGCCAGCAGGTTAGGCAGTGGCAGGGGCTATGGCTACACCTTC. Amino acid sequence: CASRLGSGRGYGYTF.

This clone turned up a few times. The CDR3 coding sequence is TGTGCCAGCAGCTCCACCCCTAAGGGGCAAGCTTTCTTT. The encoded protein is CASSSTPKGQAFF. The chain couples TRBV5-4 to TRBJ1-1; maybe TRBD1 (5 bases). The V end was cut by 3 bases, the J end by 9 bases, with 15 bases between. Germline loops: CDR1 SGHNT, CDR2 YYREEE (reference sequence). The CDR3 is 13 residues long.

The CDR3 loop reads CASSSSGSTDTQYF. The CDR3 DNA reads as TGTGCCAGCAGCTCTAGCGGCTCCACAGATACGCAGTATTTT. The genes are TRBV7-9 and TRBJ2-3; 7 nucleotides match TRBD2. V lost 4 bases and J lost 2; bases outside the gene matches: 3. Germline lookup yields CDR1 SEHNR and CDR2 FQNEAQ (reference sequence). The CDR3 has 14 residues.

The chain employs TRBV15 and TRBJ2-7, with 7 bases matching TRBD2. The V gene end was trimmed by 1 base and the J gene end by 4 bases; junction bases not matched to a gene: 16. The CDR3 spans 18 residues. CDR1 and CDR2 from the germline V gene are LNHNV and YYDKDF (reference sequence). The CDR3 nucleotides read TGTGCCACCAGCAGAGTTCGGGAATGGGGCGCGGGGGTGTACGAGCAGTACTTC. Residues: CATSRVREWGAGVYEQYF.

The rearrangement links TRBV10-3 to TRBJ1-3; 9 bases line up with TRBD1. This CDR3 is built from 16 residues. The trim removed 4 bases at V and 3 bases at J, leaving 7 bases unmatched. CDR1 and CDR2 (germline): ENHRY, SYGVKD. CDR3 in amino acids: CAISATGTGSGNTIYF. The CDR3 DNA is TGTGCCATCAGTGCTACCGGGACAGGGAGTGGAAACACCATATATTTT.

The chain employs TRBV6-5 and TRBJ1-5, with D tentatively TRBD1 (6 bases). The length of the CDR3 is 14 residues. Between the trimmed V and J ends, which lost 6 bases and 3 bases, there was a span of 12 bases. Germline CDR1 is MNHEY and CDR2 is SVGAGI. The CDR3 is CASRDTGYNQPQHF. In DNA, the CDR3 is TGTGCCAGCAGGGATACAGGGTACAATCAGCCCCAGCATTTT.